The T cell receptor beta chain described here comes from a study of glioma-infiltrating T cells after dendritic cell vaccination (TCRdb year 2016). Background on the whole study: The cohort comprised approximately 15 glioblastoma patients from Phase I and II dendritic cell vaccination trials, 9 newly diagnosed and 6 with recurrent disease. Patients received autologous tumor lysate-pulsed dendritic cell vaccination between 2003 and 2012. The vaccine was prepared from monocyte-derived dendritic cells that were cultured for seven days with IL-4 and GM-CSF and then pulsed overnight with autologous tumor lysate. Each patient got three intradermal injections of the dendritic cell vaccine, spaced at biweekly intervals, in the arm below the axilla. Tumor-infiltrating lymphocyte content was quantified and tumor and blood repertoires were compared in dendritic cell-vaccinated glioblastoma patients by deep sequencing of TCR beta CDR3 regions. Survival after dendritic cell vaccination was correlated with TCR sequencing metrics such as TIL content and the overlap between tumor and blood repertoires. On the study overall, not on this receptor specifically: The cohort was small and heterogeneous, few patients had complete blood and tumor sets, and even fewer had initial-recurrent tumor pairs. The response model built on TCR overlap across three groups was characterized as speculative, with prospective validation still needed. TCR clonality showed no direct relationship with survival, which suggests that a diverse polyclonal response may matter. After dendritic cell vaccination, a higher estimated pretreatment TIL content predicted longer time to progression and longer overall survival.

Taken from the germline V gene, the CDR1 and CDR2 loops are ENHRY and SYGVKD. The trim is 7 bases for V and 4 bases for J, with a gap of 19 bases between the germline ends. Including the terminal cysteine and phenylalanine, the CDR3 comprises 15 residues. Of all the DNA, just the CDR3 is kept, 45 bases in frame from base 1. TCRB CDR3 regions were amplified from 1.5 to 2 ug genomic DNA, or all available DNA if less, using the immunoSEQ assay. For multiplex PCR, 60 forward primers for TCR V beta segments and 13 reverse primers for J beta segments were used. To estimate reads per starting template, synthetic control templates were spiked into each sample at limiting dilution. The Illumina HiSeq System generated sequencing reads of 87 bp. The paper's data handling went like this. PCR and sequencing errors were removed by a nearest neighbor algorithm that merged closely related sequences. TCR overlap was measured as the percentage of unique tumor TCR beta sequences also present in the same patient's peripheral blood. Held by TCRdb, this immuneACCESS table contains in-frame sequences only and omits some clones. Under half of the omission traces to an unresolved V gene where checked; the cause of the rest is unknown. That table supplies the V and J calls and clone size; D and trimming were determined from the DNA. The sample table contains roughly 85,000 clones; only one count was recorded for 85% of them. Over 6.5% of the sample rests with the top ten.

Interpreted using the paper, the time point label stands for: after dendritic cell vaccination, including at tumor progression/relapse. Patients were selected for having adequate residual fresh-frozen tumor tissue and more than two years of available survival data. Molecular status otherwise varied across the glioblastoma patients, but none of them carried an isocitrate dehydrogenase mutation. PBMC were collected before vaccination, two weeks after the third vaccination, and at tumor progression if tumor progression occurred. Genomic DNA was extracted with the Qiagen DNeasy Blood extraction Kit. Concerning this clone itself: The clone's antigen remains unknown. No much larger clonotype is one base removed from it; base qualities were not supplied.

This specimen consisted of blood, obtained after dendritic cell vaccination. This receptor was identified in a human donor with glioblastoma. The V and J segments used are TRBV10-3 and TRBJ1-1; TRBD1 is a possible D gene, resting on 5 matching bases. Read as DNA, the sequence is TGTGCCATCACCACCCCTGGGGAGGGGCCCACTGAAGCTTTCTTT. It codes for CAITTPGEGPTEAFF.